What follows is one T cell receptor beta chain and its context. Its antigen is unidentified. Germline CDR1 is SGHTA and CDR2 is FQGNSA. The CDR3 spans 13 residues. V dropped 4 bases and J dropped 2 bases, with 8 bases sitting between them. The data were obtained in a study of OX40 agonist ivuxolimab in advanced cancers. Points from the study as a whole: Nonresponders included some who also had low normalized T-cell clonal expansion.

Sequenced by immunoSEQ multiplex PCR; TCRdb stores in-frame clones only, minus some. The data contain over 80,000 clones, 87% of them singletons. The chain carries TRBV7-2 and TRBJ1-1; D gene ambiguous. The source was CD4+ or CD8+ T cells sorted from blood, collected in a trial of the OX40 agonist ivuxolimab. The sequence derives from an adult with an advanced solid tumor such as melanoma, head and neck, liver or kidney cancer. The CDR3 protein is CASSSPQNTEAFF. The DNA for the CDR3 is TGTGCCAGCAGCTCCCCGCAAAACACTGAAGCTTTCTTT.